The present TCR beta chain was sequenced within a study of CD8 T cells in ankylosing spondylitis. CDR1 is LNHDA and CDR2 is SQIVND in the germline V gene (reference sequence). V was shortened by 3 bases and J by 4 bases, with 15 bases between the two germline ends. The length of the CDR3 is 15 residues. In making TCR beta libraries, quantitative 5'-RACE with molecular barcodes was used. Each CDR3 protein is one row after TCRdb ran MiXCR on the 5' RACE reads. The sample consists of 250,000 or so distinct CDR3 sequences, 10% of them appearing once. The V gene is TRBV19, the J gene TRBJ2-5, with D perhaps matching TRBD1 (6 bases). This clonotype was sampled from a male donor with ankylosing spondylitis or in good health (not recorded which). Sequenced input: blood, either unsorted or a sorted T cell fraction (not recorded which). CDR3 nucleotides: TGTGCCAGTAGTATTTCCGGCAGGGGAACAGAGACCCAGTACTTC. Amino acid sequence: CASSISGRGTETQYF.